The clone carrying this T cell receptor beta chain showed up many times. The sample is drawn from a study of T cells in Graves' hyperthyroidism and ophthalmopathy. As for the study in general: Before any treatment, at initial diagnosis, peripheral blood was collected.

RNA transcripts provided the source from which TCR beta CDR3 regions were amplified. First-round RT-PCR with HTBI primers amplified the TCR CDR3 region. A single record per CDR3 protein comes from TCRdb applying MiXCR to the multiplex PCR reads. The sample shows about 590,000 distinct CDR3 sequences, 14% of them seen only once. At least 3 on the Clinical Activity Score was recorded for ophthalmopathy patients, who also had NOSPECS grade at least 4 and duration under 3 months. Criteria for exclusion of patients were uncontrolled infection, other autoimmune disease, pregnancy or lactation. The source of the PBMCs was approximately 10 ml of fresh peripheral blood. The CDR3 runs to 14 residues. Looked up from germline, CDR1 is MNHEY and CDR2 is SMNVEV (reference sequence). Trimming cost V 1 base and J 1 base, with 6 bases left between them.

The source material was blood. The TCR comes from a young woman with Graves' ophthalmopathy. This sequence joins TRBV27 and TRBJ2-3; D not certain. CDR3 sequence: CASSLYDGTDTQYF. CDR3 coding DNA: TGTGCCAGCAGTTTATATGACGGCACAGATACGCAGTATTTT.